Presented here are 17 T cell receptor beta chains from one specimen sequenced in a study of OX40 agonist ivuxolimab in advanced cancers. Generated by immunoSEQ multiplex PCR, the TCRdb table keeps only in-frame clones and is missing some. The sample carries 6,000 to 6,500 clones, 70% recorded once. This sample comprised CD4+ or CD8+ T cells sorted from blood, obtained in a trial of the OX40 agonist ivuxolimab. The receptors shown here come from an adult with an advanced solid tumor such as melanoma, head and neck, liver or kidney cancer.

The chain joins TRBV7-8 to TRBJ2-3, with 12 nucleotides matching TRBD2. CDR3 length: 16 amino acids. Unmatched junction bases numbered 9, after V lost 5 bases and J lost 6 bases. Germline V gives CDR1 SGHVS, CDR2 FQNEAQ. CDR3: CASSVGTSGPRDTQYF. In DNA, the CDR3 is TGTGCCAGCAGCGTAGGGACTAGCGGGCCCCGGGATACGCAGTATTTT.

The chain carries TRBV4-1 and TRBJ1-1, with D hard to call. V lost 0 bases, J lost 1 base, and 9 bases lay in between. Germline values: CDR1 MGHRA, CDR2 YSYEKL. The CDR3 has 15 residues. The CDR3 bases are TGCGCCAGCAGCCAAGATGGAACAGCGAACACTGAAGCTTTCTTT. Encoded protein: CASSQDGTANTEAFF.

The rearrangement uses TRBV13 and TRBJ1-1; D remains unclear. Between the trimmed V and J ends, which lost 3 bases and 0 bases, there was a span of 8 bases. Germline V gene sequence: CDR1 PRHDT, CDR2 FYEKMQ (reference sequence). The CDR3 covers 14 residues. CDR3 DNA: TGTGCCAGCAGCTTCCGAGGGATGAACACTGAAGCTTTCTTT. This gives the protein CASSFRGMNTEAFF.

The chain carries TRBV4-3 and TRBJ1-1; D uncertain. The V gene lost 4 bases and the J gene lost 5 bases, with 14 bases spanning the gap. The length of the CDR3 is 14 residues. Germline CDR1 and CDR2: LGHNA and YSLEER. CDR3 nucleotide sequence: TGCGCCAGCAGCCCCGTACCGCCGGGGACTGAAGCTTTCTTT. Protein: CASSPVPPGTEAFF.

V is TRBV6-6 and J is TRBJ2-3; 8 nucleotides align to TRBD2. The CDR3 covers 14 residues. Unmatched junction bases numbered 5, after V lost 7 bases and J lost 2 bases. Germline loops: CDR1 MNHNY, CDR2 SVGAGI (reference sequence). The CDR3: CASTSGGVTDTQYF. The CDR3 DNA reads as TGTGCCAGCACAAGCGGGGGAGTCACAGATACGCAGTATTTT.

The gene calls are TRBV7-6 and TRBJ2-7; either TRBD1 or TRBD2 may supply D (5 bases each). V lost 7 bases and J lost 3, with 16 bases in between. The CDR3 is 14 amino acids. Per the germline V gene, CDR1 is SGHVS and CDR2 is FNYEAQ. The CDR3 coding sequence is TGTGCCAGCACCCAACCGGGACGGGGCTACGAGCAGTACTTC. Translated, it gives CASTQPGRGYEQYF.

The chain couples TRBV9 to TRBJ1-4; no clear D gene. Looked up from germline, CDR1 is SGDLS and CDR2 is YYNGEE. The CDR3 is 18 amino acids. Trimming took off 0 bases at V and 3 bases at J, with 18 bases between the two ends. CDR3 sequence: CASSVDPTRAEANEKLFF. CDR3 bases: TGTGCCAGCAGCGTAGACCCAACCCGGGCAGAGGCTAATGAAAAACTGTTTTTT. Supplemented by reference TRBV9 and TRBJ1-4, the full variable domain reads DSGVTQTPKHLITATGQRVTLRCSPRSGDLSVYWYQQSLDQGLQFLIQYYNGEERAKGNILERFSAQQFPDLHSELNLSSLELGDSALYFCASSVDPTRAEANEKLFFGSGTQLSVL.

The chain is built from TRBV6-5 and TRBJ2-7, with 10 positions matching TRBD2. V shed 0 bases and J 6 bases; nucleotides not matched to a gene: 5. The CDR3 is made up of 15 amino acids. Germline values: CDR1 MNHEY, CDR2 SVGAGI. The CDR3: CASSYSASGGGEQYF. CDR3 coding DNA: TGTGCCAGCAGTTACTCTGCTAGCGGGGGCGGCGAGCAGTACTTC.

The sample holds a few counts of this clone. At one end, the junction sequence differs from germline, possibly due to a read error. CDR3 amino acids: CASSENEEPPF. The CDR3 DNA reads TGTGCCAGCAGTGAGAATGAAGAACCACCCTTC. The chain uses TRBV6-5 and TRBJ1-2, with D unclear. The germline CDR1 and CDR2 sequences are MNHEY and SVGAGI. The CDR3 loop spans 11 amino acids.

The chain employs TRBV6-5 and TRBJ2-7; 8 bases match TRBD1. The germline V gene has CDR1 MNHEY and CDR2 SVGAGI. The ends lost 5 bases at V and 5 bases at J; junction bases unmatched: 8. The CDR3 consists of 14 residues. In nucleotides, the CDR3 is TGTGCCAGCAGTCCTTTTACAGGGGGAGACGAGCAGTACTTC. This sequence encodes CASSPFTGGDEQYF.

This rearrangement joins TRBV20-1 to TRBJ2-1, with D perhaps assigned TRBD1 or TRBD2 (5 bases each). Germline CDR1 DFQATT, CDR2 SNEGSKA (reference sequence). The CDR3 contains 11 residues. Trimming removed 3 bases at V and 10 bases at J, with 10 bases between. CDR3 DNA: TGCAGTGCTAGGTGGGACGAAGAGCAGTTCTTC. Its translation: CSARWDEEQFF.

This chain links TRBV12-5 with TRBJ2-5; the D gene is possibly TRBD1 (5 bases). Germline V lookup: CDR1 LGHNT, CDR2 FRNRAP. Trimming stripped 5 bases from V and 3 bases from J, with 10 bases between. This CDR3 has 13 amino acids. The CDR3 DNA follows: TGTGCTAGTGGTCTCGACAGCAAAGAGACCCAGTACTTC. Translation gives CASGLDSKETQYF.

This sequence joins TRBV7-9 and TRBJ1-2; D is uncertain. Trimming pared 1 base from V and 3 bases from J, leaving 3 bases between. CDR1 and CDR2 from the germline V gene are SEHNR and FQNEAQ (reference sequence). The length of the CDR3 is 12 residues. For the CDR3, the DNA is TGTGCCAGCAGCTTAGGACACTATGGCTACACCTTC. It codes for CASSLGHYGYTF.

This chain connects TRBV7-9 to TRBJ1-3, with a possible D match to TRBD1 (5 bases). The CDR3 sequence is 15 residues long. CDR1 SEHNR and CDR2 FQNEAQ come from the germline V gene (reference sequence). V lost 5 bases and J 0 bases, leaving 11 bases between the germline ends. Here the CDR3 DNA reads TGTGCCAGCAGCAGAGACAGTTACTCTGGAAACACCATATATTTT. It encodes CASSRDSYSGNTIYF. Together with reference TRBV7-9 and TRBJ1-3, the CDR3 gives the full variable domain: DTGVSQNPRHKITKRGQNVTFRCDPISEHNRLYWYRQTLGQGPEFLTYFQNEAQLEKSRLLSDRFSAERPKGSFSTLEIQRTEQGDSAMYLCASSRDSYSGNTIYFGEGSWLTVV.

The V call is TRBV7-6, the J call TRBJ2-7; 8 nucleotides align to TRBD1. V lost 2 bases, J lost 4 bases, and 7 bases stayed unmatched. The germline CDR1 and CDR2 sequences are SGHVS and FNYEAQ. The CDR3 contains 15 residues. CDR3 coding DNA: TGTGCCAGCAGCTTAAGTCAGGGGGCGGCTTACGAGCAGTACTTC. Protein product: CASSLSQGAAYEQYF.

This clone has only a few counts. J is TRBJ2-1 and V is TRBV6-4; D call uncertain. Deletions cut 10 bases from V and 5 bases from J, with 9 bases between. The CDR3 extends over 11 amino acids. The germline V gene encodes CDR1 MRHNA and CDR2 SNTAGT. The DNA of the CDR3 is TGTGCCACCACTAAAAACAATGAGCAGTTCTTC. Protein: CATTKNNEQFF.

This chain uses TRBV9 with TRBJ2-7, with unresolved D. Germline CDR1 is SGDLS and CDR2 is YYNGEE. V was cut by 3 bases and J by 6 bases, with 10 bases left in between. This CDR3 is built from 12 residues. The CDR3 sequence: CASSGGTSEQYF. CDR3 DNA: TGTGCCAGCAGCGGGGGAACCTCCGAGCAGTACTTC.